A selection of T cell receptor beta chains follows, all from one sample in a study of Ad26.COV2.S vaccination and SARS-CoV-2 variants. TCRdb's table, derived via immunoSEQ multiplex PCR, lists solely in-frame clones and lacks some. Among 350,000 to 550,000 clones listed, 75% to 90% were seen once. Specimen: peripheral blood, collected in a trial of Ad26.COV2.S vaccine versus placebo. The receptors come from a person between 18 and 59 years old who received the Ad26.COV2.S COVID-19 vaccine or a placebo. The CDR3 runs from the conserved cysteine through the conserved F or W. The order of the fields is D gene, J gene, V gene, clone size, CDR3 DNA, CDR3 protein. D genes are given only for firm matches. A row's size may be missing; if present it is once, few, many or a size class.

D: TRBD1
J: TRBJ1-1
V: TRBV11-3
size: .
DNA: TGTGCCAGCTCCCGGGACAGGGGTCGCACTGAAGCTTTCTTT
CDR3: CASSRDRGRTEAFF

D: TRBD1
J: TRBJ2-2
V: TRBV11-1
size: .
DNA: TGTGCCAGCAGCCCGGACAGGGGGTATCCCGGGGAGCTGTTTTTT
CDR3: CASSPDRGYPGELFF

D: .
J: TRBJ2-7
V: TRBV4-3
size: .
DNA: TGCGCCAGCAGCCAAGATTTCGGGACTGACCTTGGCGCCGAGCAGTACTTC
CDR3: CASSQDFGTDLGAEQYF

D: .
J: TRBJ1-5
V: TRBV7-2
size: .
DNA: TGTGCCAGCAGCCCGCCGGGGGCGCAAAGTCAGCCCCAGCATTTT
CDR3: CASSPPGAQSQPQHF

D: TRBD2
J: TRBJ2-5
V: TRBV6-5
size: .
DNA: TGTGCCAGCACCTTGTCCGGGGGGGATCAAGAGACCCAGTACTTC
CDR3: CASTLSGGDQETQYF

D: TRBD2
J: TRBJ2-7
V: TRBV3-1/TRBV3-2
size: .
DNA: TGTGCCAGCAGCCAAATAGCGGGGGGACCATTCTCCTACGAGCAGTACTTC
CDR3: CASSQIAGGPFSYEQYF

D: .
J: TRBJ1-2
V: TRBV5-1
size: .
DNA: TGCGCCAGCAGCAGTTTAACGAACTATGGCTACACCTTC
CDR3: CASSSLTNYGYTF

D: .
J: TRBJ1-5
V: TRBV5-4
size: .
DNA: TGTGCCAGCAGCGCGGGGGGTAAGCAGCCCCAGCATTTT
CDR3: CASSAGGKQPQHF

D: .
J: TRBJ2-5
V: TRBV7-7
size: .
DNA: TGTGCTAGCAGCTTAGGAGTGGGTAGCGCACAGACCCAGTACTTC
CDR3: CASSLGVGSAQTQYF

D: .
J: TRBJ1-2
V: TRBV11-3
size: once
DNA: TGTGCCAGCAGCCTCAAGGAGGGAGATGGCTACACCTTC
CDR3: CASSLKEGDGYTF

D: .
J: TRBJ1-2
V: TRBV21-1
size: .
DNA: TGTGCCAGCAGCACCGGCGCGGGATCTAACTATGGCTACACCTTC
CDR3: CASSTGAGSNYGYTF

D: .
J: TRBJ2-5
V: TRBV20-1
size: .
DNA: TGCAGTGCTAGTGCTTTGGCTAGCAGGAACCAAGAGACCCAGTACTTC
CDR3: CSASALASRNQETQYF

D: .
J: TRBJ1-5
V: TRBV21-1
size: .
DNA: TGTGCCAGCAGGGACAGAACCAATCAGCCCCAGCATTTT
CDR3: CASRDRTNQPQHF

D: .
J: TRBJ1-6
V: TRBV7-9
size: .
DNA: TGTGCCAGCACTCTCCGACCGTTCTCCCCCCTCCACTTT
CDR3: CASTLRPFSPLHF

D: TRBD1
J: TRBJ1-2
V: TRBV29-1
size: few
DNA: TGCAGCGTGGACAGGGGAAGCTATGGCTACACCTTC
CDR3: CSVDRGSYGYTF

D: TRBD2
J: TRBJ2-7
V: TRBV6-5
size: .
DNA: TGTGCCAGCAGTTATAACGGGGGGGCCTACGAGCAGTACTTC
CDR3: CASSYNGGAYEQYF

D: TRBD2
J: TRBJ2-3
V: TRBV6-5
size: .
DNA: TGTGCCAGCAGTTACTCGCTAGCGGCTAATACGCAGTATTTT
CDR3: CASSYSLAANTQYF

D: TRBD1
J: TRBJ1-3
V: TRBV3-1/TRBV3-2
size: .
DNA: TGTGCCAGCAGCGGAGGGGACAGGGGGGGAAACACCATATATTTT
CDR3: CASSGGDRGGNTIYF

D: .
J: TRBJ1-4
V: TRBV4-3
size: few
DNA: TGCGCCAGCAGCCAAGAACTTAGGCAGGGAGGAACTCTGCGAGAAAAACTGTTTTTT
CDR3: CASSQELRQGGTLREKLFF

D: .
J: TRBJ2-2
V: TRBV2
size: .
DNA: TGTGCCAGCAGTGTCGTCGAGAACACCGGGGAGCTGTTTTTT
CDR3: CASSVVENTGELFF

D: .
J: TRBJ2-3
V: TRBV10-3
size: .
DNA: TGTGCCATCAGTCTTAACTTTGCAGATACGCAGTATTTT
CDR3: CAISLNFADTQYF

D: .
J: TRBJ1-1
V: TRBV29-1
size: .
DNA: TGCAGCTCGGCGGGGAAGACTGAAGCTTTCTTT
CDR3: CSSAGKTEAFF

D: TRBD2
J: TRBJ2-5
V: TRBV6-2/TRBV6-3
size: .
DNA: TGTGCCAGCAGTTCACTAGCGGTGATGGAGACCCAGTACTTC
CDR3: CASSSLAVMETQYF

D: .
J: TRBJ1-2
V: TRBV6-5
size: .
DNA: TGTGCCAGCAGTTACTCGAGGCAGTACTATGGCTACACCTTC
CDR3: CASSYSRQYYGYTF

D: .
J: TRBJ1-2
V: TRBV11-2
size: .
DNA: TGTGCCAGCAGCTTAGCGTCGGGGCCCCCACATATCTACACCTTC
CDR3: CASSLASGPPHIYTF

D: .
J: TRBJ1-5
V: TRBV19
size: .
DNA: TGTGCCAGTAGTATAGCTGGGGGTAGCAATCAGCCCCAGCATTTT
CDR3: CASSIAGGSNQPQHF

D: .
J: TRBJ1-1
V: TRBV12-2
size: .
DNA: TGTGCAAGTCGCCCGACGGACACTGAAGCTTTCTTT
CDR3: CASRPTDTEAFF

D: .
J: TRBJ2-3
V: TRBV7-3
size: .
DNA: TGTGCCAGCAGCGCGTACCCCGCCACCTACACAGATACGCAGTATTTT
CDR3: CASSAYPATYTDTQYF

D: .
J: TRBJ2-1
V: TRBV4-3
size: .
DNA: TGCGCCAGCAGCGCCGCGGCTAGTCCCTCCTACAATGAGCAGTTCTTC
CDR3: CASSAAASPSYNEQFF

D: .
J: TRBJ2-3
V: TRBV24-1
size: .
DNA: TGTGCCACCAGTGTGAAGGTTCCCGGGAGAACAGATACGCAGTATTTT
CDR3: CATSVKVPGRTDTQYF

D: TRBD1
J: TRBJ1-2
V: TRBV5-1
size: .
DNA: TGCGCCAGCAGCGACCGGGACAGGAACATAAGGTCCTATGGCTACACCTTC
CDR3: CASSDRDRNIRSYGYTF

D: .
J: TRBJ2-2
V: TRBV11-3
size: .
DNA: TGTGCCAGCAGCCAGAGACTGCAAGGGGCCGGGGAGCTGTTTTTT
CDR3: CASSQRLQGAGELFF

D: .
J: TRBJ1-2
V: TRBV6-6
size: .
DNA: TGTGCCAGCAGTTATAGGACGGCAAGAACCTATGGCTACACCTTC
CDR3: CASSYRTARTYGYTF

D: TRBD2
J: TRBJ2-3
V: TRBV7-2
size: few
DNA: TGTGCCAGCAGCTTAGTGTCTAGCGGTCTCAGCACAGATACGCAGTATTTT
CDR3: CASSLVSSGLSTDTQYF

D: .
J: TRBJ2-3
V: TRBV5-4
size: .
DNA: TGTGCCAGCAGCTTAAAGGGCGATCCAGATACGCAGTATTTT
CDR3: CASSLKGDPDTQYF

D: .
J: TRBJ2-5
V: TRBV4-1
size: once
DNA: TGCGCCAGCAGCCAAGGGATATTCAACTCGATCACCCGGGGGACCCAGTACTTC
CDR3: CASSQGIFNSITRGTQYF

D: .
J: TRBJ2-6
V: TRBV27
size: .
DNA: TGTGCCAGCAGTTTATCTGCAGGGTACGGGGCCAACGTCCTGACTTTC
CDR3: CASSLSAGYGANVLTF

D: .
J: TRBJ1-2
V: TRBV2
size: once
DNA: TGTGCCAGCAGTCCCGACTCTAGCTATGGCTACACCTTC
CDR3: CASSPDSSYGYTF

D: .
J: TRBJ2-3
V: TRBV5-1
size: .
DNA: TGCGCCAGCGGTACAGGGACTATCCTGGGCGATACGCAGTATTTT
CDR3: CASGTGTILGDTQYF

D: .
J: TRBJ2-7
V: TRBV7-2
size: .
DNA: TGTGCCAGCAGCTCAAAAAACGCCTACGAGCAGTACTTC
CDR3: CASSSKNAYEQYF

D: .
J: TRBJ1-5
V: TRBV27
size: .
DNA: TGTGCCAGCAGTTTAGGGGGCGGGGGCAATCAGCCCCAGCATTTT
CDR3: CASSLGGGGNQPQHF

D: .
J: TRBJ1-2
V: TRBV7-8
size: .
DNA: TGTGCCAGCAGCTCTCAGGGATTCTATGGCTACACCTTC
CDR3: CASSSQGFYGYTF

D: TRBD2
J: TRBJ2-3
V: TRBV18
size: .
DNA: TGTGCCAGCTCGCCGACTAGCGGGGGGGTCACAGATACGCAGTATTTT
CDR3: CASSPTSGGVTDTQYF

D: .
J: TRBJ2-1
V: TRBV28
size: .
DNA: TGTGCCAGCAGCCATGCCCCACGGAACCCCTCGATCTACAATGAGCAGTTCTTC
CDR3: CASSHAPRNPSIYNEQFF

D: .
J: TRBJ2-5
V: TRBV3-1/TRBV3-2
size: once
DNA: TGTGCCAGCAGCCAAGGGGCGGCCATCAAAGAGACCCAGTACTTC
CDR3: CASSQGAAIKETQYF

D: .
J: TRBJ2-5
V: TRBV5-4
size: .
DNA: TGTGCCAGCAGCTTAGGAACTAGTCTATGGGAGACCCAGTACTTC
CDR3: CASSLGTSLWETQYF

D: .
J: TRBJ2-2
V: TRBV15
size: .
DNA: TGTGCCACCAGCAGAGACGGGTCCGCCCGAAGGGCCGGGGAGCTGTTTTTT
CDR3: CATSRDGSARRAGELFF

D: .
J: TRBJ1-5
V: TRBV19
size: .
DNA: TGTGCCAGTAGTATAGTTGGGGATCAGCCCCAGCATTTT
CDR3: CASSIVGDQPQHF

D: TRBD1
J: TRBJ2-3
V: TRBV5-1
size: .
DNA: TGCGCCAGCAGCTTGGGGGGACAGGAGCTGGATACGCAGTATTTT
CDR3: CASSLGGQELDTQYF

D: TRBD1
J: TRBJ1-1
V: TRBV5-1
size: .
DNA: TGCGCCAGCAGCTCAACAGGGGGCACTGAAGCTTTCTTT
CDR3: CASSSTGGTEAFF

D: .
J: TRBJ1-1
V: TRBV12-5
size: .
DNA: TGTGCTAGTGGTTCAGCCGCGGGGCTCGCTGAAGCTTTCTTT
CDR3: CASGSAAGLAEAFF

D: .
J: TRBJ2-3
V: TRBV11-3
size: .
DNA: TGTGCCAGCAGCCCGCGGACGAACACAGATACGCAGTATTTT
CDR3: CASSPRTNTDTQYF

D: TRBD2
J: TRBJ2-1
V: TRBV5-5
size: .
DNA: TGTGCCAGCAGCTTGGCCGGGACTAGCGGAACCTACAATGAGCAGTTCTTC
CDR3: CASSLAGTSGTYNEQFF

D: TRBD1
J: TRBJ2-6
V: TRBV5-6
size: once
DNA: TGTGCCAGCAGCCTGGGACAGCGGGCCAACGTCCTGACTTTC
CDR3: CASSLGQRANVLTF

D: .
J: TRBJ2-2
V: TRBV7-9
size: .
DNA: TGTGCCAGCAGCTCCCCCTATGAGAGTCCCGGGGAGCTGTTTTTT
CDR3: CASSSPYESPGELFF

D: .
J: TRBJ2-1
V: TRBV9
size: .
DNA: TGTGCCAGCAGCGTAGCCGCGAGCTCCTACAATGAGCAGTTCTTC
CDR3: CASSVAASSYNEQFF

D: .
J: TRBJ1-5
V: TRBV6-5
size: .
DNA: TGTGCCAGCAGTTACGCGGAGAGTCAGCCCCAGCATTTT
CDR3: CASSYAESQPQHF

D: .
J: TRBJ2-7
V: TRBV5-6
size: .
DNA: TGTGCCAGCAGCTCCGGGACACAATCACCTTACGAGCAGTACTTC
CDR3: CASSSGTQSPYEQYF